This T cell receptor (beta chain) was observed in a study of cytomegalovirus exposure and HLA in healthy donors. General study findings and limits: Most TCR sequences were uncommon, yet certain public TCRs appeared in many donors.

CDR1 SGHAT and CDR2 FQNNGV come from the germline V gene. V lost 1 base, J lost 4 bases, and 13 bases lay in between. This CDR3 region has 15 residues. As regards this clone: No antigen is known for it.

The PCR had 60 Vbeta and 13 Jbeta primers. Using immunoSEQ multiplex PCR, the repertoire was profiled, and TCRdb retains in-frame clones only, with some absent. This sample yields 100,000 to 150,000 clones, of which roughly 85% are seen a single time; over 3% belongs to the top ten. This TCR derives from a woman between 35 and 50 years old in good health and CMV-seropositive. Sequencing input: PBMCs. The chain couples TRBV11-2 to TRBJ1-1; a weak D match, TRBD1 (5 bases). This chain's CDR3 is CASSLGLRGTTEAFF. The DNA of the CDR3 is TGTGCCAGCAGCTTAGGGCTACGGGGGACCACTGAAGCTTTCTTT.